This TCR beta chain was identified in a study of blood T cell repertoires in COVID-19. Repertoires were generated with immunoSEQ multiplex PCR, while TCRdb's copy carries only in-frame clones and drops some. The sample includes roughly 25,000 clones, around 84% of them seen just once. There are 15 residues in the CDR3. The germline V and J ends were trimmed by 2 bases and 3 bases, with 11 bases remaining between them. Germline V gives CDR1 SGHTA, CDR2 FQGNSA. The TCR was taken from a woman of 80 years or more with acute or convalescent COVID-19. This chain joins TRBV7-2 and TRBJ1-5; TRBD1 might be the D (6 bases). The material sequenced was peripheral blood. CDR3 loop: CASSLTGQPNQPQHF. CDR3 nucleotides: TGTGCCAGCAGCTTAACGGGACAACCCAATCAGCCCCAGCATTTT.